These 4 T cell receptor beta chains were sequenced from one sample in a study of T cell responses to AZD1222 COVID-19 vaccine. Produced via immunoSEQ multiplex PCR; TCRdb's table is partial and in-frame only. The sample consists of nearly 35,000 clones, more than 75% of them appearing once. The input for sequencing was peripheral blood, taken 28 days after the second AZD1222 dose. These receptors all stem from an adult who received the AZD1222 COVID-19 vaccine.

The CDR3 is CASSDDAGPTGTQYF. CDR3 nucleotides: TGTGCCAGCAGTGATGATGCGGGGCCGACGGGGACCCAGTACTTC. The chain recombines TRBV2 with TRBJ2-5, with D perhaps matching TRBD2 (6 bases). The CDR3 covers 15 residues. Germline CDR1 and CDR2: SNHLY and FYNNEI. V was shortened by 3 bases and J by 7 bases, with 18 bases between the two germline ends.

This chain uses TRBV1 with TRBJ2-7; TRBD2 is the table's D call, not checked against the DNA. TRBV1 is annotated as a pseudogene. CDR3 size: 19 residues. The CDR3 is CTSSQDLLDATSGSYEQYF. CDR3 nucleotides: TGCACCAGCAGCCAAGATCTTCTAGACGCGACTAGCGGTTCCTACGAGCAGTACTTC.

The DNA of the CDR3 is TGTGCCAGCAGTCCGGACCAGGGGTCGCCCGGGGCCAACGTCCTGACTTTC. Residues: CASSPDQGSPGANVLTF. The V gene is TRBV9, the J gene TRBJ2-6; TRBD1 might be the D (6 bases). Trimming pared 5 bases from V and 4 bases from J, leaving 19 bases between. Germline V CDR1 and CDR2: SGDLS, YYNGEE. This CDR3 region has 17 residues.

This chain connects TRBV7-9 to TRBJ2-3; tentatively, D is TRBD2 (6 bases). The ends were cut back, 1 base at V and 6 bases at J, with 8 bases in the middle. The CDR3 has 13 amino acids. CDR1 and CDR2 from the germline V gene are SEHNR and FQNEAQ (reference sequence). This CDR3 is CASSLGDWDTQYF. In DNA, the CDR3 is TGTGCCAGCAGCTTAGGGGACTGGGATACGCAGTATTTT.